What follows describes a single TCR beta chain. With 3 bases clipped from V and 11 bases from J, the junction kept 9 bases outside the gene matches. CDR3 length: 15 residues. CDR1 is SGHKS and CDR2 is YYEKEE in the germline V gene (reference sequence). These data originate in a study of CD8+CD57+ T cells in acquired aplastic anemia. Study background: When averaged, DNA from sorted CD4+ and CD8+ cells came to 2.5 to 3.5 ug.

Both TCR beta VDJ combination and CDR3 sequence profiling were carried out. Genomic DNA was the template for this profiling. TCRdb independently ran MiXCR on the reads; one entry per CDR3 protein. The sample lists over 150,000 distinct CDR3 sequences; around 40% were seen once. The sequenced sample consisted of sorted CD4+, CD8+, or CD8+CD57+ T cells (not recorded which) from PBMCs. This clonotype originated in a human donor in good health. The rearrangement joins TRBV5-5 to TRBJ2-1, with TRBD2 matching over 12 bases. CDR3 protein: CASSSSGGVTFKQFF. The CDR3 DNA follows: TGTGCCAGCAGCTCTAGCGGGGGGGTTACCTTTAAGCAGTTCTTC.